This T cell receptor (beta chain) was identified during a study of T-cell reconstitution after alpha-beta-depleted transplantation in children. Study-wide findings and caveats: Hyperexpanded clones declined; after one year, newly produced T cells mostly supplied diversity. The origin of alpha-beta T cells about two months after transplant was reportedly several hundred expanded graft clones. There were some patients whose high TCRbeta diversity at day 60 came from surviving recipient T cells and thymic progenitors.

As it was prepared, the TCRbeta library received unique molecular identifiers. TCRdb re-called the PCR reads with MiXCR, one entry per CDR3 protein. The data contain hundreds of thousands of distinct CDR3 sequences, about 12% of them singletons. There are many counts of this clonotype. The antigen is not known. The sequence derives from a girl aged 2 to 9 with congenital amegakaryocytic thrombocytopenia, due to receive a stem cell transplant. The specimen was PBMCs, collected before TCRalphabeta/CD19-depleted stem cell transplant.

The CDR3 DNA sequence: TGTGCCAGCAGTCTGGGACAGCCCACCGGGGAGCTGTTTTTT. Protein product: CASSLGQPTGELFF. This chain uses TRBV28 with TRBJ2-2; TRBD1 agrees at 7 bases. V trimming: 5 bases; J trimming: 4 bases; junction bases outside the gene matches: 4. This CDR3 region has 14 residues. Germline lookup yields CDR1 MDHEN and CDR2 SYDVKM.